What follows are 11 T cell receptor beta chains derived from one specimen sequenced in a study of tumor-infiltrating lymphocytes in localized non-small cell lung cancer. Generated by immunoSEQ multiplex PCR, the TCRdb table keeps only in-frame clones and is missing some. The table shows around 25,000 clones, with over 60% occurring only once. Sequenced sample: lung tumor tissue. These receptors were obtained from a human donor with non-small cell lung cancer.

The J gene is TRBJ2-7, the V gene TRBV29-1; D possibly corresponds to TRBD1 (6 bases). The CDR3 sequence is 11 residues long. Deletions cut 7 bases from V and 7 bases from J, with 14 bases between. Germline CDR1 is SQVTM and CDR2 is ANQGSEA. CDR3 coding DNA: TGCAGCGCTGCACAGGGATTAGAGCAGTACTTC. It yields the protein CSAAQGLEQYF.

The J gene is TRBJ2-2, the V gene TRBV18; D might be TRBD1 (6 bases). This CDR3 contains 16 residues. V was clipped by 3 bases and J by 2 bases, with 13 bases between them. Germline V gene sequence: CDR1 KGHSH, CDR2 LQKENI. The CDR3 nucleotides are TGTGCCAGCTCACCCAGGGCACAGGGCAACACCGGGGAGCTGTTTTTT. Translating it yields CASSPRAQGNTGELFF.

Details on this clone: Sequence at one end of the junction differs from germline and may be a read error. This chain connects TRBV2 to TRBJ1-5; D is unclear. Germline V gene lookup returns CDR1 SNHLY and CDR2 FYNNEI. The length of the CDR3 is 13 residues. In DNA, the CDR3 is TGTGCCAGCAGAGAAGACGGGAATCAGCCCCAGCATTTT. Protein: CASREDGNQPQHF. Together with reference TRBV2 and TRBJ1-5, the CDR3 gives the full variable domain: EPEVTQTPSHQVTQMGQEVILRCVPISNHLYFYWYRQILGQKVEFLVSFYNNEISEKSEIFDDQFSVERPDGSNFTLKIRSTKLEDSAMYFCASREDGNQPQHFGDGTRLSIL.

The chain couples TRBV19 to TRBJ1-5, with TRBD1 identical over 9 bases. Per the germline V gene, CDR1 is LNHDA and CDR2 is SQIVND (reference sequence). V trimming: 2 bases; J trimming: 2 bases; junction bases outside the gene matches: 13. The CDR3 has 19 amino acids. In nucleotides, the CDR3 is TGTGCCAGTAGTATATCACCGGGACAGGGTTTGTTGGGCAATCAGCCCCAGCATTTT. Protein product: CASSISPGQGLLGNQPQHF.

J is TRBJ2-7 and V is TRBV30, with D perhaps matching TRBD1 (6 bases). Trimming stripped 2 bases from V and 2 bases from J, with 7 bases between. Germline V lookup: CDR1 GTSNPN, CDR2 SVGIG (reference sequence). The length of the CDR3 is 12 residues. The CDR3: CAWSQGPYEQYF. The CDR3 coding sequence is TGTGCCTGGAGTCAGGGGCCCTACGAGCAGTACTTC.

This chain uses TRBV14 with TRBJ2-3; D is ambiguous. Germline CDR1 SGHDN, CDR2 FVKESK. V shed 0 bases and J shed 4 bases, with 8 bases lying between them. The CDR3 extends over 14 amino acids. CDR3 coding DNA: TGTGCCAGCAGCCAAGACCGCTCCGCAGATACGCAGTATTTT. It is translated as CASSQDRSADTQYF.

The V call is TRBV29-1, the J call TRBJ1-1; maybe TRBD1 (6 bases). The germline V gene encodes CDR1 SQVTM and CDR2 ANQGSEA. The length of the CDR3 is 14 residues. Trimming left V 4 bases short and J 4 bases short, with 16 bases between. This CDR3 is CSVAREGGSTEAFF. In nucleotides, the CDR3 is TGCAGCGTTGCCCGAGAAGGGGGAAGCACTGAAGCTTTCTTT.

The rearrangement uses TRBV7-2 and TRBJ1-6, with 8 bases aligning to TRBD1. V shed 2 bases and J 6 bases; nucleotides not matched to a gene: 3. This CDR3 spans 15 amino acids. Germline V CDR1 and CDR2: SGHTA, FQGNSA. In DNA, the CDR3 is TGTGCCAGCAGCTTAAGGACAGGGCGTAATTCACCCCTCCACTTT. It is translated as CASSLRTGRNSPLHF.

This chain connects TRBV4-3 to TRBJ2-1; D ambiguous. The CDR3 is 13 residues long. V shed 1 base and J shed 8 bases, with 9 bases lying between them. Per the germline V gene, CDR1 is LGHNA and CDR2 is YSLEER. The CDR3 DNA reads TGCGCCAGCAGCCAAGGATCCGGGTATGAGCAGTTCTTC. This gives the protein CASSQGSGYEQFF.

The chain links TRBV6-6 to TRBJ2-7, with D possibly matching TRBD2 (5 bases). V shed 5 bases and J shed 4 bases, with 15 bases lying between them. Germline assignment: CDR1 MNHNY and CDR2 SVGAGI (reference sequence). This CDR3 spans 14 amino acids. CDR3 region: CASSPAAEGYEQYF. The DNA for the CDR3 is TGTGCCAGCAGTCCCGCCGCCGAGGGATACGAGCAGTACTTC.

The V and J genes are TRBV5-1 and TRBJ2-2, with D tentatively TRBD1 or TRBD2 (6 bases each). Trimming stripped 4 bases from V and 4 bases from J, with 14 bases between. From germline, CDR1 is SGHRS and CDR2 YFSETQ. The CDR3 consists of 15 residues. In nucleotides, the CDR3 is TGCGCCAGCAGCGTACAGGGAGGATTCACCGGGGAGCTGTTTTTT. It yields the protein CASSVQGGFTGELFF.